This T cell receptor beta chain appears in the sequencing data of a study of cytomegalovirus exposure and HLA in healthy donors. Samples came from healthy bone marrow donors. Regarding this clone: Its antigen is not identified.

Regarding the study as a whole: Several of the most significant clusters appeared linked to common viral pathogens, based on a later analysis. Per a prior analysis, the majority of TCR beta V segments were productive roughly 87% or roughly 30% of the time. Later analysis associated a missense DCLRE1C variant with TCR beta V- and J-gene trimming.

Both 60 Vbeta primers and 13 Jbeta primers went into the PCR. TCRdb's copy holds only in-frame clones and misses some; the assay was immunoSEQ multiplex PCR. Its table records around 140,000 clones. V gave up 5 bases and J gave up 5 bases; unmatched junction bases: 8. From germline, CDR1 is MDHEN and CDR2 SYDVKM. The CDR3 spans 15 residues. The gene calls are TRBV28 and TRBJ1-1; TRBD1 matches at 10 bases. The sample taken for sequencing was PBMCs. The clonotype was recovered from a man between 18 and 29 years old in good health and CMV-seronegative. CDR3 loop: CASSPRTGGGTEAFF. As DNA, the CDR3 is TGTGCCAGCAGTCCTCGGACAGGGGGAGGGACTGAAGCTTTCTTT. The variable domain in full, completed from reference TRBV28 and TRBJ1-1, reads DVKVTQSSRYLVKRTGEKVFLECVQDMDHENMFWYRQDPGLGLRLIYFSYDVKMKEKGDIPEGYSVSREKKERFSLILESASTNQTSMYLCASSPRTGGGTEAFFGQGTRLTVV.